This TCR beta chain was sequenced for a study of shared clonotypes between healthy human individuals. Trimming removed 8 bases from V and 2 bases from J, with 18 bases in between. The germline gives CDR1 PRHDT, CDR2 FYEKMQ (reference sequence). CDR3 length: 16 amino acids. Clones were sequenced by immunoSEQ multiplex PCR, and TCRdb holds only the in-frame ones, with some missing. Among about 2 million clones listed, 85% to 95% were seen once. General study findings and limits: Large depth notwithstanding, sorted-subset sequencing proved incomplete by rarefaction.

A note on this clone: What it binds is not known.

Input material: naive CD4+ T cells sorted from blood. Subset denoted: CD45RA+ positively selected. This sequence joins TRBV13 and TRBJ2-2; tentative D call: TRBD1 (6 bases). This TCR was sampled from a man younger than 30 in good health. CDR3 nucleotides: TGTGCCAGCTCCTTACAGGGTACGGCTAACACCGGGGAGCTGTTTTTT. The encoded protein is CASSLQGTANTGELFF.